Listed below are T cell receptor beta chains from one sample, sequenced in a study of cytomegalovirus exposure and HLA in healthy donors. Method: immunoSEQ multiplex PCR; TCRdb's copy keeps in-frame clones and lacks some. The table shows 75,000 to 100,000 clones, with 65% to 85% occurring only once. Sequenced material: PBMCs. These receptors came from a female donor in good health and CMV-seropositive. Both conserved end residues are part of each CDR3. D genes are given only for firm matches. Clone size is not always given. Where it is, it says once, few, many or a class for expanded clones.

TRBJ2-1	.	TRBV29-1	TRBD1	TGCAGCGTTGAGGGACCCTTCCGGGACAGTTACAATGAGCAGTTCTTC	CSVEGPFRDSYNEQFF
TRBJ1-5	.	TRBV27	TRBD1	TGTGCCAGCAGTCGGACAGGGGGGAATCAGCCCCAGCATTTT	CASSRTGGNQPQHF
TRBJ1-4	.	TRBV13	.	TGTGCCAGCAGTCGACTCGATGAAAAACTGTTTTTT	CASSRLDEKLFF
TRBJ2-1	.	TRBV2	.	TGTGCCAGCACCTTGGGGCAGGGTAGGATCTTC	CASTLGQGRIF
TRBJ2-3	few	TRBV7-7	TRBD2	TGTGCTAGCAGCCCTCGGACTAGCGGGGGGGCTAGTAGCACAGATACGCAGTATTTT	CASSPRTSGGASSTDTQYF
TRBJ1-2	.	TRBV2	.	TGTGCCAGCAGCGATCCCAGGAATCCCCCTTATGGCTACACCTTC	CASSDPRNPPYGYTF
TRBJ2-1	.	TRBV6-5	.	TGTGCCAGCCGGAGGCGGGATGAGCAGTTCTTC	CASRRRDEQFF
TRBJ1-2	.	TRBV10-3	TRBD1	TGTGCCATCAGTGGGAACCAGGGGGCCCTATATGGCTACACCTTC	CAISGNQGALYGYTF
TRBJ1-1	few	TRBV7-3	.	TGTGCCAGCAGCTTTCAGCCGGGGTTGAACACTGAAGCTTTCTTT	CASSFQPGLNTEAFF
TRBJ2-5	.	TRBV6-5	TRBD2	TGTGCCAGCACATCTAGCGGGAAGACCCAGTACTTC	CASTSSGKTQYF
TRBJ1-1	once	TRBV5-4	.	TGTGCCAGCAGCTCCGGGGGGCGGACTGAAGCTTTCTTT	CASSSGGRTEAFF
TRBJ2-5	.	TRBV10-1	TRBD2	TGCGCCAGCAGTGACCCTCAAGCGGGAGTCGAAGAGACCCAGTACTTC	CASSDPQAGVEETQYF
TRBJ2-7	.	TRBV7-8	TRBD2	TGTGCCAGCAGTCGTCCCGTAGCGGGATTCTACGAGCAGTACTTC	CASSRPVAGFYEQYF
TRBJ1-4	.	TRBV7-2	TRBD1	TGTGCCAGCAGCCCCGTGGGGACAGGGTATGAAAAACTGTTTTTT	CASSPVGTGYEKLFF
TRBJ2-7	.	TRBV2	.	TGTGCCAGCGATGGGGGCGCCTACGAGCAGTACTTC	CASDGGAYEQYF
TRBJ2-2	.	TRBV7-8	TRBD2	TGTGCCAGCAGAAAGGTCGGGGGGGAGAACACCGGGGAGCTGTTTTTT	CASRKVGGENTGELFF
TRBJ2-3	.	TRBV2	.	TGTGCCAGCCGGGAGTGGGCAGATACGCAGTATTTT	CASREWADTQYF
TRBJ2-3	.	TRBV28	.	TGTGCCAGCAGTTTAGAGGGGGGGACAGATACGCAGTATTTT	CASSLEGGTDTQYF
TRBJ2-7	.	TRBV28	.	TGTGCCAGCAGTTTTGGTCGGTACTACGAGCAGTACTTC	CASSFGRYYEQYF
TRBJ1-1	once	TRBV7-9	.	TGTGCCAGCAGTCAAGACGGGGAGACTGAAGCTTTCTTT	CASSQDGETEAFF
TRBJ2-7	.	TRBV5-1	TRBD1	TGCGCCAGCAGCTTGGGGTTTAATTGGGACAGGGGATACGAGCAGTACTTC	CASSLGFNWDRGYEQYF
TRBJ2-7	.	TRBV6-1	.	TGTGCCAGCAGCGCTTTCCTAGCTTACGAGCAGTACTTC	CASSAFLAYEQYF
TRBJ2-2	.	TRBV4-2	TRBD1	TGTGCCAGCAGCCAAGACGGACAGGGTGGGTCCGGGGAGCTGTTTTTT	CASSQDGQGGSGELFF